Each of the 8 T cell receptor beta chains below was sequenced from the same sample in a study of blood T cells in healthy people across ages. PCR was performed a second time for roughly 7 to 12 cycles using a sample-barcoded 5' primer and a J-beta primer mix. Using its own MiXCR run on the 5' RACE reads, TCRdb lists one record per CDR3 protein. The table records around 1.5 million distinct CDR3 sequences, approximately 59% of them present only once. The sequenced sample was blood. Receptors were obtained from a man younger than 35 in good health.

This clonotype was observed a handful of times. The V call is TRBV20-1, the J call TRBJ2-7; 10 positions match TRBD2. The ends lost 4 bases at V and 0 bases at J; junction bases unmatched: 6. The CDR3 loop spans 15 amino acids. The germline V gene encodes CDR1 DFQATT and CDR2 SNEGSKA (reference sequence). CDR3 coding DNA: TGCAGTGCTATTCTAGCGGGAGAAGTCTCCTACGAGCAGTACTTC. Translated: CSAILAGEVSYEQYF.

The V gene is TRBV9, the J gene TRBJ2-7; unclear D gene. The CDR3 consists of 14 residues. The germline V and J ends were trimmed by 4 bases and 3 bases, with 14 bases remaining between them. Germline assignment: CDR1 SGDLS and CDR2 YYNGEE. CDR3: CASSTDVSDYEQYF. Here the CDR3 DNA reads TGTGCCAGCAGCACAGACGTATCCGACTACGAGCAGTACTTC.

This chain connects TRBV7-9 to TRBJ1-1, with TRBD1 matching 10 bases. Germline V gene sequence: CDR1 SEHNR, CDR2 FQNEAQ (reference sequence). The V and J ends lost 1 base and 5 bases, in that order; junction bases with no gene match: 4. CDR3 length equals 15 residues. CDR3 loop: CASSLEGQGWTEAFF. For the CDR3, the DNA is TGTGCCAGCAGCTTAGAGGGACAGGGGTGGACTGAAGCTTTCTTT.

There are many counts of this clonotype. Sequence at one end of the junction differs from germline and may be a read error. The CDR3 spells CASSVGNEQYF. The CDR3, as DNA: TGTGCCAGCAGTGTAGGAAACGAGCAGTACTTC. The chain links TRBV9 to TRBJ2-7; D uncertain. This CDR3 has 11 amino acids. Germline loops: CDR1 SGDLS, CDR2 YYNGEE.

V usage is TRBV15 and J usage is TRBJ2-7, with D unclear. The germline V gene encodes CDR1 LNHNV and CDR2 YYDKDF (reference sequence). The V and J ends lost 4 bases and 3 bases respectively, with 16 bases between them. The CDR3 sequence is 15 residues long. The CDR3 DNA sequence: TGTGCCACCAGCACGGATAGGGATGCGGTCTACGAGCAGTACTTC. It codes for CATSTDRDAVYEQYF.

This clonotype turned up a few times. Here the CDR3 DNA reads TGTGCCAGCAGTTTAACGGGGCGGTCAGGAGATACGCAGTATTTT. It translates to CASSLTGRSGDTQYF. The chain recombines TRBV12-3 or TRBV12-4 with TRBJ2-3; D tentatively reads TRBD1 or TRBD2 (5 bases each). The CDR3 is 15 amino acids. V shed 2 bases and J shed 5 bases, with 14 bases lying between them.

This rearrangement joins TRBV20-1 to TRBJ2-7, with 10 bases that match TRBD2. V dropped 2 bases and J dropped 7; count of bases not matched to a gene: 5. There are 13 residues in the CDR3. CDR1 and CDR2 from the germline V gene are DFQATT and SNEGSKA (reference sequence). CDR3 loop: CSARSGLAEEQYF. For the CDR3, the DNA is TGCAGTGCTAGATCTGGACTAGCGGAGGAGCAGTACTTC.

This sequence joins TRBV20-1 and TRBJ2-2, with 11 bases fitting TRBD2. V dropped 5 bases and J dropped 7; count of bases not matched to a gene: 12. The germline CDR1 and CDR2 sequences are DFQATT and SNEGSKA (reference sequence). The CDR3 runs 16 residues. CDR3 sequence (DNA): TGCAGTGCTGATCCTCTAGCGGGGGGCCAAGTCGGGGAGCTGTTTTTT. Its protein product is CSADPLAGGQVGELFF.